This T cell receptor beta chain was recorded in a study of CD8+ T cells in alopecia areata. Study at large: Treated patients were given oral tofacitinib, which was dosed at 5 to 10 mg twice daily.

Regarding treatment: oral pan-JAK inhibitor, 5-10 mg twice daily. This clone was recorded once. Its antigen is undetermined. A junction boundary mismatches the germline segment, possibly from a read error. The germline gives CDR1 MNHEY, CDR2 SVGAGI. The CDR3 is 14 amino acids. Extraction and reverse transcription of RNA yielded cDNA as the sequencing template. Method: immunoSEQ multiplex PCR; TCRdb's copy keeps in-frame clones and lacks some. Of 250,000 to 300,000 clones listed, 58% are singletons. General study results and limits: Normal scalp showed lower clonality than lesional scalp, especially alopecia totalis/universalis. Mouse data revealed clearer TCR sharing than patient data did, a gap possibly tied to HLA.

V gene TRBV6-5 combines with J gene TRBJ2-7, with 7 bases aligning to TRBD1. This receptor was obtained from a human donor with alopecia areata. Material: CD4+ T cells sorted from blood, obtained at week 24, from a patient treated with tofacitinib. CDR3 in amino acids: CASRGQSYSSEQYF. The CDR3 nucleotides are TGTGCCAGCAGGGGACAGTCCTACTCCTCCGAGCAGTACTTC.